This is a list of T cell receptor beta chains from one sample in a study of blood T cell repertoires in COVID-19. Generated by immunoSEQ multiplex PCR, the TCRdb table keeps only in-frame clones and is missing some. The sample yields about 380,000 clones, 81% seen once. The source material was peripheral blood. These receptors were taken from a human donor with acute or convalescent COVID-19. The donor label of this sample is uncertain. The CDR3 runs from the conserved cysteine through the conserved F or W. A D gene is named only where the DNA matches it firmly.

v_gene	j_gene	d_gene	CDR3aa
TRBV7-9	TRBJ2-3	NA	CASVSEWGPRADTQYF
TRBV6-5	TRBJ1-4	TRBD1	CASTQDRGGEKLFF
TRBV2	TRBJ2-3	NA	CASGVRSTDTQYF
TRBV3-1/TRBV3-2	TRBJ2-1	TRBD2	CASSQRTSGEQFF
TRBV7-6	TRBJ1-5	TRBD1	CASSVGQGMSQPQHF
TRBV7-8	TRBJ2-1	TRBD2	CASSPGLAGNEQFF
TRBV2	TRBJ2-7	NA	CASRAYEQYF
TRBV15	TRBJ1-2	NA	CATSRDRSGVGYGYTF
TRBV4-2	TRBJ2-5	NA	CASSQESHPQETQYF
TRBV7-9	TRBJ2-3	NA	CASSLGTSTDTQYF
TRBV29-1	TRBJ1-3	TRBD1	CSVKRDSSGNTIYF
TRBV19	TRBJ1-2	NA	CASRTVTAGYGYTF
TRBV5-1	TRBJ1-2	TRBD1	CASSLGQGNYGYTF
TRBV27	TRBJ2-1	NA	CASSPRDSSYNEQFF
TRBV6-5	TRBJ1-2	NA	CASRTTLDSYTF
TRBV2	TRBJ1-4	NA	CASLSGRTNEKLFF
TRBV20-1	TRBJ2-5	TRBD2	CSASGLAGVDQETQYF
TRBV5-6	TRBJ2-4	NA	CASSWAGRWNF
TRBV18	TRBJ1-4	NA	CASSPQFGYAEKLFF
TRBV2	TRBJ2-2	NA	CASKGQGVAGELFF
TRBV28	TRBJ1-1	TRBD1	CASSSAGTGDTEAFF
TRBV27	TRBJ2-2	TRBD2	CASSSPFSSGNTGELFF
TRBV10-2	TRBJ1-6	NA	CASGGAANSPLHF
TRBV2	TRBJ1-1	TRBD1	CASNGQGVSEAFF
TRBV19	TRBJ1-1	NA	CASSSTRWNTEAFF
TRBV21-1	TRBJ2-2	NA	CASSKEEAVNTGELFF
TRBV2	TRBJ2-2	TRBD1	CASRDRGKNTGELFF
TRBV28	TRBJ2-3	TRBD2	CASSREGWGTDTQYF
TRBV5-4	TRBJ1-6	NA	CASSLSDSPLHF
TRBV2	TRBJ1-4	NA	CASSTQGLAEKLFF
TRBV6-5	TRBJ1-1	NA	CASKIVQGTEAFF
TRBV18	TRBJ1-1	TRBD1	CASSPGGWSTEAFF
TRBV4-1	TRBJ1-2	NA	CASSLGGIGSYTF
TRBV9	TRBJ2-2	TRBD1	CASSTTGLGGELFF
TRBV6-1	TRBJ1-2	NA	CASSASGEWRYNYGYTF
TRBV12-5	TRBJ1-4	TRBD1	CASGWTGGGGSGNEKLFF
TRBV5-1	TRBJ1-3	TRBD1	CASSLLTGRDGNTIYF
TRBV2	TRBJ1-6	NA	CASQGTYNSPLHF
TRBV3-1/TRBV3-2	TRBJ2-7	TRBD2	CASSQWLAGYEQYF
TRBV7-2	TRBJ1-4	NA	CASSFRGRGRNEKLFF
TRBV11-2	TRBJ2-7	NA	CASTPWYAGYEQYF
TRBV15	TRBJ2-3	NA	CATSPTPSTDTQYF
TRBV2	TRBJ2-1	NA	CASLGHKNNEQFF
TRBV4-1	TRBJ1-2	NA	CASSQVGRANYGYTF
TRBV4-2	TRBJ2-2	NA	CASSHPTASNTGELFF
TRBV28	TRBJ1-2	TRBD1	CASSPPGTGGSPRYGYTF
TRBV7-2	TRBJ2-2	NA	CASSLGGLRLFF
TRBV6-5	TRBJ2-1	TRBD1	CASRMDRGRNNEQFF
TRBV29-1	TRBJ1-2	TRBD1	CSVERQGGNGYTF
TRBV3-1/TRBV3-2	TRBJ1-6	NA	CASSYRGAGYNSPLHF
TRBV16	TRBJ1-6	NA	CASSQYTGNSPLHF
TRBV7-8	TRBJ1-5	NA	CASSFLPVSGRAGNQPQHF